Below are 16 T cell receptor beta chains sequenced from a single sample in a study of siplizumab effects on memory and regulatory T cells. TCRdb's table, derived via immunoSEQ multiplex PCR, lists solely in-frame clones and lacks some. The sample has 94,000 or so clones, 95% to 97% seen once. Sequenced input: naive CD4+ T cells sorted from blood. Receptors were obtained from a human donor in good health.

V usage is TRBV11-3 and J usage is TRBJ2-5; TRBD1 matches 12 bases. The CDR3 is 15 residues long. Losses at the gene ends were 4 bases for V and 6 bases for J; bases not matched to a gene: 6. Germline lookup yields CDR1 SGHNT and CDR2 YENEEA. The CDR3 here is CASSSGTGGAQTQYF. In DNA form, the CDR3 reads TGTGCCAGCAGCTCCGGGACAGGGGGCGCGCAGACCCAGTACTTC.

V is TRBV6-5 and J is TRBJ1-2; D remains ambiguous. Germline CDR1 and CDR2: MNHEY and SVGAGI. This CDR3 is 15 amino acids long. V was pared by 0 bases and J by 0 bases, with 8 bases between. The CDR3 loop reads CASSYSGRTNYGYTF. The CDR3 DNA reads TGTGCCAGCAGTTACTCGGGTCGGACTAACTATGGCTACACCTTC.

CDR3 loop: CASQGGGAVETQYF. In DNA form, the CDR3 reads TGTGCCAGTCAAGGAGGGGGGGCAGTGGAGACCCAGTACTTC. The J gene is TRBJ2-5, the V gene TRBV28, with D possibly being TRBD2 (7 bases). CDR1 and CDR2 (germline): MDHEN, SYDVKM. The CDR3 length is 14 residues. Trimming left V 9 bases short and J 5 bases short, with 19 bases between.

J is TRBJ2-3 and V is TRBV7-7, with D hard to call. The CDR3 runs 13 residues. The V end was cut by 5 bases, the J end by 1 base, with 7 bases between. The V gene's germline CDR1 is SSHAT and CDR2 FNYEAQ (reference sequence). CDR3 bases: TGTGCCAGCAGCCTAGAGGGCACAGATACGCAGTATTTT. Residues: CASSLEGTDTQYF.

This clone was counted between two and nine times. CDR3: CASSLTANTEAFF. The CDR3, as DNA: TGCGCCAGCAGCTTGACAGCGAACACTGAAGCTTTCTTT. J is TRBJ1-1 and V is TRBV5-1; D uncertain. CDR1 is SGHRS and CDR2 is YFSETQ in the germline V gene. Between the trimmed V and J ends, which lost 1 base and 1 base, there was a span of 5 bases. There are 13 residues in the CDR3.

The rearrangement joins TRBV7-3 to TRBJ2-1; TRBD1 is a possible D gene (6 bases). V lost 5 bases and J 6 bases, leaving 14 bases between the germline ends. CDR1 and CDR2 from the germline V gene are SGHTA and FQGTGA. The CDR3 is 14 amino acids. The CDR3 region has the DNA TGTGCCAGCAGCCTGAGGGCACAGGGCAATGAGCAGTTCTTC. The encoded protein is CASSLRAQGNEQFF. The full variable domain, its missing parts supplied by reference TRBV7-3 and TRBJ2-1, is GAGVSQTPSNKVTEKGKYVELRCDPISGHTALYWYRQSLGQGPEFLIYFQGTGAADDSGLPNDRFFAVRPEGSVSTLKIQRTERGDSAVYLCASSLRAQGNEQFFGPGTRLTVL.

The V gene is TRBV14, the J gene TRBJ1-2, with D possibly being TRBD1 (5 bases). Trimming left V 5 bases short and J 5 bases short, with 12 bases between. This CDR3 has 13 amino acids. The V gene's germline CDR1 is SGHDN and CDR2 FVKESK. CDR3 DNA: TGTGCCAGCAGCGACAACGGGGGGTATGGCTACACCTTC. Protein sequence: CASSDNGGYGYTF. The entire variable domain, with the rest obtained from reference TRBV14 and TRBJ1-2, is as follows: EAGVTQFPSHSVIEKGQTVTLRCDPISGHDNLYWYRRVMGKEIKFLLHFVKESKQDESGMPNNRFLAERTGGTYSTLKVQPAELEDSGVYFCASSDNGGYGYTFGSGTRLTVV.

CDR3 bases: TGTGCCAGCAGCTTCGGGGAGGCCAATCAGCCCCAGCATTTT. Protein product: CASSFGEANQPQHF. The gene calls are TRBV5-6 and TRBJ1-5; D is undetermined. From germline, CDR1 is SGHDT and CDR2 YYEEEE. Trimming pared 2 bases from V and 3 bases from J, leaving 9 bases between. This CDR3 contains 14 residues.

The CDR3 loop reads CAISDGPSGGAGDTQYF. The CDR3, as DNA: TGTGCCATCAGTGATGGGCCTAGCGGGGGGGCAGGAGATACGCAGTATTTT. The V and J genes are TRBV10-3 and TRBJ2-3; 12 nucleotides agree with TRBD2. J lost 5 bases, V lost 3 bases, and 9 bases had no gene match. The CDR3 length is 17 residues. Germline values: CDR1 ENHRY, CDR2 SYGVKD.

This chain links TRBV28 with TRBJ1-2, with D tentatively TRBD1 (5 bases). The V and J ends lost 2 bases and 8 bases respectively, with 21 bases between them. Germline CDR1 MDHEN, CDR2 SYDVKM. The CDR3 runs to 16 residues. For the CDR3, the DNA is TGTGCCAGCAGTTTAACGGCGGTCGGGGCCCCGAGGGGCTACACCTTC. Translating gives CASSLTAVGAPRGYTF.

The chain employs TRBV7-9 and TRBJ1-3; no firm D call. The CDR3 spans 15 residues. The V end lost 1 base, the J end lost 4 bases, and 11 bases lay between the germline ends. Germline V lookup: CDR1 SEHNR, CDR2 FQNEAQ (reference sequence). In DNA, the CDR3 is TGTGCCAGCAGCTTAGGGGTATCGGAAGGAAACACCATATATTTT. Amino acid sequence: CASSLGVSEGNTIYF.

The rearrangement links TRBV25-1 to TRBJ1-2; unclear D gene. Germline CDR1 is MGHDK and CDR2 is SYGVNS. V dropped 4 bases and J dropped 0 bases, with 6 bases sitting between them. The CDR3 spans 13 residues. The DNA for the CDR3 is TGTGCCAGCAGTGTGGACTCTAACTATGGCTACACCTTC. It is translated as CASSVDSNYGYTF.

V usage is TRBV30 and J usage is TRBJ2-3, with D maybe TRBD1 (5 bases). This CDR3 is built from 13 residues. Between the trimmed V and J ends, which lost 4 bases and 2 bases, there was a span of 10 bases. The V gene's germline CDR1 is GTSNPN and CDR2 SVGIG (reference sequence). The CDR3: CAWTGLNTDTQYF. The CDR3 bases are TGTGCCTGGACAGGGCTTAACACAGATACGCAGTATTTT.

The DNA for the CDR3 is TGTGCCAGCAGTGACAGGATTACTTCAACTAATGAAAAACTGTTTTTT. Its protein product is CASSDRITSTNEKLFF. The chain combines TRBV25-1 with TRBJ1-4; D is undetermined. This CDR3 has 16 residues. CDR1 and CDR2 (germline): MGHDK, SYGVNS. Between the trimmed V and J ends, which lost 3 bases and 0 bases, there was a span of 11 bases.

This chain connects TRBV19 to TRBJ1-3, with D hard to call. V was cut by 6 bases and J by 0 bases, with 12 bases left in between. CDR1 is LNHDA and CDR2 is SQIVND in the germline V gene (reference sequence). There are 15 residues in the CDR3. CDR3 in DNA: TGTGCCAGTAGAACTGGCCCCTACTCTGGAAACACCATATATTTT. It translates to CASRTGPYSGNTIYF.

About this clone: Additional DNA sequences in this sample encode the identical CDR3. V is TRBV7-2 and J is TRBJ2-3; D is uncertain. The ends were cut back, 5 bases at V and 3 bases at J, with 6 bases in the middle. There are 12 residues in the CDR3. In germline, CDR1 is SGHTA, CDR2 FQGNSA. In DNA form, the CDR3 reads TGTGCCAGCAGCCCCTCGACAGATACGCAGTATTTT. Its protein product is CASSPSTDTQYF.